This T cell receptor (beta chain) was captured in a study of identical twins. This CDR3 region has 13 residues. Looked up from germline, CDR1 is DFQATT and CDR2 is SNEGSKA (reference sequence). The ends lost 3 bases at V and 2 bases at J; junction bases unmatched: 4. TCRdb fed the 5' RACE reads into MiXCR, producing one record per CDR3 protein. The sample includes more than 1.5 million distinct CDR3 sequences, about 32% seen only once; the top ten take over 0.25%. This clonotype was detected ten times or more. The sample consisted of cord blood. This rearrangement joins TRBV20-1 to TRBJ2-7; TRBD2 agrees at 7 bases. This TCR was recovered from a newborn girl in good health. The DNA for the CDR3 is TGCAGTGCTAGGAGGACTAGTCCCTACGAGCAGTACTTC. Its translation: CSARRTSPYEQYF.